A selection of T cell receptor beta chains follows, all from one sample in a study of T cell repertoires in cytomegalovirus infection. TCRdb analysed the reads with MiXCR anew, one entry per CDR3 protein. The sample gives about 400,000 distinct CDR3 sequences, 18% of which show up once; 8.7% is in the top ten. The material sequenced was PBMCs. The receptors come from a human donor in good health (CMV status not recorded). Some clones in this sample may be carry-over from other donors' samples. Both conserved end residues are part of each CDR3. D genes are given only for firm matches. Clone size appears in some rows only: once, few, many, or a class for an expanded clone.

V	D	size	J	DNA	CDR3
TRBV4-1	.	.	TRBJ2-7	TGCGCCAGCAGCCAAGTGGGTTCCTCCTACGAGCAGTACTTC	CASSQVGSSYEQYF
TRBV2	.	few	TRBJ1-1	TGTGCCAGCAACGGTGGGGGCACAATCAACACTGAAGCTTTCTTT	CASNGGGTINTEAFF
TRBV14	.	.	TRBJ2-7	TGTGCCAGCAGCCAAGTGTGGCCCCCCGAGATTACTGAACTCTACGAGCAGTACTTC	CASSQVWPPEITELYEQYF
TRBV20-1	TRBD2	.	TRBJ2-5	TGCAGTGCTAGCGCGGGGACTAGCGGGGCACAAGAGACCCAGTACTTC	CSASAGTSGAQETQYF
TRBV12-3/TRBV12-4	TRBD2	few	TRBJ2-3	TGTGCCAGCAGCTTCAACGGGGGGGCCATCACAGATACGCAGTATTTT	CASSFNGGAITDTQYF
TRBV29-1	TRBD1	.	TRBJ2-1	TGCAGCGCTGTGGGAGACAGGGACTACAATGAGCAGTTCTTC	CSAVGDRDYNEQFF
TRBV7-2	.	.	TRBJ2-3	TGTGCCAGCAGCGGCCGGGGGGATACGCAGTATTTT	CASSGRGDTQYF
TRBV3-1	.	.	TRBJ2-1	TGTGCCAGCAGCGCTAGCGACCTAAACTACAATGAGCAGTTCTTC	CASSASDLNYNEQFF
TRBV2	.	.	TRBJ2-1	TGTGCCAGCGTCGGCGGCGGAGCAAGATACAATGAGCAGTTCTTC	CASVGGGARYNEQFF
TRBV20-1	.	.	TRBJ2-6	TGCAGTGCTAGGGACACTGGGGGCCGGGGGGCCAACGTCCTGACTTTC	CSARDTGGRGANVLTF
TRBV20-1	.	.	TRBJ2-5	TGCAGTGCTAGAGGTATAGGTCCGGAGACCCAGTACTTC	CSARGIGPETQYF
TRBV28	.	.	TRBJ2-1	TGTGCCAGCAGTTTACCAACACAGGGTGGGAATGAGCAGTTCTTC	CASSLPTQGGNEQFF
TRBV4-1	.	.	TRBJ2-7	TGCGCCAGCAGCCAAGATCCCCAGATCGGTGGGTACGAGCAGTACTTC	CASSQDPQIGGYEQYF
TRBV6-6	.	.	TRBJ2-7	TGTGCCAGCAGTTACACATTTGGGGCAGGGAGTAGTCAGTACTTC	CASSYTFGAGSSQYF
TRBV30	.	few	TRBJ2-7	TGTGCCTGGAGTTACGGAGACGAGCAGTACTTC	CAWSYGDEQYF
TRBV7-8	.	many	TRBJ2-4	TGTGCCAGCAGCTTAGGGGACACTCTAGCCAAAAACATTCAGTACTTC	CASSLGDTLAKNIQYF
TRBV12-3/TRBV12-4	.	few	TRBJ1-6	TGTGCCAGCAGGGGTGGCAGGCACTCACCCCTCCACTTT	CASRGGRHSPLHF
TRBV20-1	.	.	TRBJ2-1	TGCAGTGCTAGAAATCGGGTTAGGGGTGGGAATGAGCAGTTCTTC	CSARNRVRGGNEQFF
TRBV11-2	.	few	TRBJ2-1	TGTGCCAGCAGCTTAGGGTCGGGGAGTAAGACCTACAATGAGCAGTTCTTC	CASSLGSGSKTYNEQFF
TRBV4-2	.	few	TRBJ2-3	TGTGCCAGCAGCCAAGATGGGGGGAGTAGCACAGATACGCAGTATTTT	CASSQDGGSSTDTQYF
TRBV7-2	.	many	TRBJ2-3	TGTGCCAGCAGCCTACCCAGCGGCGGGGCTAGCACAGATACGCAGTATTTT	CASSLPSGGASTDTQYF
TRBV7-9	TRBD1	many	TRBJ2-5	TGTGCCAGCAGTTGGACAGGGGAGACCCAGTACTTC	CASSWTGETQYF
TRBV28	.	.	TRBJ2-6	TGTGCCAGCAGTTTGAGGGGACTCGGCTCTGGGGCCAACGTCCTGACTTTC	CASSLRGLGSGANVLTF
TRBV5-1	.	.	TRBJ1-5	TGCGCCAGCAGTCCTACGGGGGATGGTCAGCCCCAGCATTTT	CASSPTGDGQPQHF
TRBV12-3/TRBV12-4	TRBD1	many	TRBJ1-1	TGTGCCAGCAGAACTCCGGGACAGGTACTTGGGAACACTGAAGCTTTCTTT	CASRTPGQVLGNTEAFF
TRBV7-2	.	many	TRBJ1-4	TGTGCCAGCAGCTTCGGAGGAACTAATGAAAAACTGTTTTTT	CASSFGGTNEKLFF
TRBV20-1	TRBD2	.	TRBJ2-7	TGCAGTGCTACCCGGACTAGTGGTGGTTACGAGCAGTACTTC	CSATRTSGGYEQYF
TRBV24-1	TRBD1	.	TRBJ2-5	TGTGCCACCAGTGATTGGACAGGGACCGGAGAGACCCAGTACTTC	CATSDWTGTGETQYF
TRBV28	.	many	TRBJ1-6	TGTGCCAGCGGAGGGTCCTATAATTCACCCCTCCACTTT	CASGGSYNSPLHF
TRBV10-3	.	few	TRBJ1-1	TGTGCCATCAGTGGTGACAGGCTTCTAGAAGCTTTCTTT	CAISGDRLLEAFF
TRBV2	.	.	TRBJ2-4	TGTGCCAGCAGCGCCACAGGGGGGGACAAAAACATTCAGTACTTC	CASSATGGDKNIQYF
TRBV12-3/TRBV12-4	.	many	TRBJ2-1	TGTGCCAGCAGTCCAGGACTGAACAATGAGCAGTTCTTC	CASSPGLNNEQFF
TRBV7-6	.	few	TRBJ1-3	TGTGCCAGCAGTTCTCAGGGACGGGGCTCTGGAAACACCATATATTTT	CASSSQGRGSGNTIYF
TRBV4-3	TRBD1	.	TRBJ2-4	TGCGCCAGCAGCCAAGTAATGGACAGGGGGCTGAACATTCAGTACTTC	CASSQVMDRGLNIQYF
TRBV20-1	TRBD1	.	TRBJ1-5	TGCAGTGCTAGATCCGGGACAGGGCATCAGCCCCAGCATTTT	CSARSGTGHQPQHF
TRBV7-8	TRBD1	many	TRBJ1-5	TGTGCCAGCAGGGTAGATAGGGGGCCTCAGCCCCAGCATTTT	CASRVDRGPQPQHF
TRBV28	.	many	TRBJ1-5	TGTGCCAGCAAAAAGGGTCGGGGTTGGAATCAGCCCCAGCATTTT	CASKKGRGWNQPQHF
TRBV5-4	TRBD1	.	TRBJ1-2	TGTGCCAGCAGCCCAGAAGGGACAGGAATTACGGTGTATGGCTACACCTTC	CASSPEGTGITVYGYTF
TRBV7-2	.	many	TRBJ1-1	TGTGCCAGCAGCTTAGGCCATTTGGATGAAGCTTTCTTT	CASSLGHLDEAFF
TRBV7-2	.	many	TRBJ2-7	TGTGCCAGCAGCTTTACAGGGTCCGGTGAGCAGTACTTC	CASSFTGSGEQYF
TRBV7-2	TRBD1	many	TRBJ1-2	TGTGCCAGCAGCCCCCGGACAGGCTATGGCTACACCTTC	CASSPRTGYGYTF
TRBV29-1	.	.	TRBJ1-2	TGCAGCGTTGATGGGGGGGATGGCTACACCTTC	CSVDGGDGYTF
TRBV20-1	TRBD2	.	TRBJ2-1	TGCAGTGCTCCCCGGGGGGTTATTGAGCAGTTCTTC	CSAPRGVIEQFF
TRBV7-8	.	many	TRBJ1-5	TGTGCCAGCAGCTTAGGGGACATCAATCAGCCCCAGCATTTT	CASSLGDINQPQHF
TRBV11-2	.	few	TRBJ2-1	TGTGCCAGCAGGTTAGCGTGGGTCAATGAGCAGTTCTTC	CASRLAWVNEQFF
TRBV5-4	.	.	TRBJ2-7	TGTGCCAGCAGCAGGGGAACTCGGACTGATCTTTACGAGCAGTACTTC	CASSRGTRTDLYEQYF